A selection of T cell receptor beta chains follows, all from one sample in a study of T cells in localized non-small cell lung cancer. This table comes from immunoSEQ multiplex PCR, and its TCRdb copy is limited to in-frame clones, with some not included. The sample yields about 130,000 clones, approximately 88% seen once. Specimen: peripheral blood, collected before any cancer treatment. These receptors originate from a female donor older than 55 with stage I lung adenocarcinoma. The CDR3 runs from the conserved cysteine through the conserved F or W.

v_gene,CDR3aa
TRBV30,CAWGGLAGETGELFF
TRBV2,CATGRDYTDTQYF
TRBV29-1,CSVSQGGSGDTQYF
TRBV5-4,CASSSLGQNYGYTF
TRBV10-1,CASSENSVPPTEAFF
TRBV18,CASSPMASALYEQYF
TRBV28,CASRAAGLYEQYF
TRBV28,CASSSGGAVWDEQFF
TRBV13,CASSLGQGKGYGYTF
TRBV4-1,CASSRGEQETQYF
TRBV10-1,CASSENSGTSTDTQYF